This TCR beta chain was captured in a study of blood T cell repertoires in COVID-19. For the study at large: Acute-phase and convalescent COVID-19 samples originated in the United States, Italy and Spain.

As originally analysed: The authors estimated nucleated cell counts from reference gene primer amplification. Some clones are missing from TCRdb's copy, which holds only in-frame ones; the method was immunoSEQ multiplex PCR. V and J calls and clone size are as listed in that table; D and trimming were resolved from the DNA. The data contain about 94,000 clones, more than 65% of them singletons. This CDR3 has 15 residues. Germline V gene sequence: CDR1 KGHSH, CDR2 LQKENI. J lost 0 bases, V lost 4 bases, and 5 bases had no gene match. The rearrangement joins TRBV18 to TRBJ1-1; 7 bases align to TRBD1. Sequenced input: peripheral blood. The TCR originated in a man aged 55 to 70 with acute or convalescent COVID-19. This chain's CDR3 is CASSRQGSVNTEAFF. The CDR3 DNA reads TGTGCCAGCTCACGACAGGGATCAGTGAACACTGAAGCTTTCTTT.